The text below deals with one T cell receptor beta chain. The data are from a study of cytomegalovirus exposure and HLA in healthy donors. CDR3 size: 14 residues. The V gene end was trimmed by 6 bases and the J gene end by 3 bases; junction bases not matched to a gene: 6. CDR1 is MNHEY, CDR2 SMNVEV, per germline (reference sequence). Use of 60 Vbeta and 13 Jbeta primers characterized the PCR. The assay was immunoSEQ multiplex PCR, and TCRdb's table has in-frame clones only and misses some. The sample holds 100,000 to 150,000 clones, approximately 17% seen once. The source material was PBMCs. V is TRBV27 and J is TRBJ1-1; 8 bases align to TRBD1. The sequence derives from a female donor in good health and CMV-seropositive. CDR3 sequence (DNA): TGTGCCAGCAGCAGGGGGCTAGGGGACACTGAAGCTTTCTTT. This sequence encodes CASSRGLGDTEAFF.